Each of the 26 T cell receptor beta chains below was sequenced from the same sample in a study of T-cell memory formation after mild COVID-19. MiXCR, run by TCRdb on the 5' RACE reads, gives a single entry per CDR3 protein. Of about 320,000 distinct CDR3 sequences in the sample, 14% were seen once. What was sequenced was PBMCs or a T cell subset sorted from them (not recorded which). Receptor source: a man between 18 and 29 years old who had mild COVID-19 (a few samples of this study predate the infection). Cell type and time point are not known.

This clonotype was counted only a few times. This chain connects TRBV5-1 to TRBJ2-5, with 13 bases aligning to TRBD2. The CDR3 consists of 18 residues. Per germline, CDR1 SGHRS and CDR2 YFSETQ. Trimming at V came to 0 bases and at J to 5 bases, leaving 10 bases not matched to a gene. As DNA, the CDR3 is TGCGCCAGCAGCTTGGGACTAGCGGGGGGTCTGGCGGCGGAGACCCAGTACTTC. Translation gives CASSLGLAGGLAAETQYF.

This clonotype was recorded at least ten times. The CDR3, as DNA: TGCAGCGTGAAGACAGGCTCCTACGAGCAGTACTTC. Translated, it gives CSVKTGSYEQYF. This chain connects TRBV29-1 to TRBJ2-7; weak D call: TRBD1 (6 bases). Trimming shortened V by 6 bases and J by 0 bases, and 9 bases separated the two germline ends. Germline V gene lookup returns CDR1 SQVTM and CDR2 ANQGSEA. CDR3 size: 12 residues.

The chain recombines TRBV12-3 or TRBV12-4 with TRBJ1-5; D uncertain. CDR3 length equals 17 residues. Trimming stripped 4 bases from V and 0 bases from J, with 16 bases between. The CDR3 bases are TGTGCCAGCAGTTCCCATAGGGCAGACTATAGCAATCAGCCCCAGCATTTT. Amino acid sequence: CASSSHRADYSNQPQHF.

The rearrangement links TRBV7-3 to TRBJ2-3; 11 bases match TRBD2. V shed 5 bases, J shed 5 bases, and the junction held 12 bases outside the gene matches. Germline CDR1 is SGHTA and CDR2 is FQGTGA. This CDR3 is 17 amino acids long. The CDR3: CASSQIGGLAALDTQYF. The CDR3 nucleotides read TGTGCCAGCAGCCAGATAGGGGGACTAGCGGCCTTAGATACGCAGTATTTT.

This clonotype was seen a few times. The rearrangement joins TRBV6-2 or TRBV6-3 to TRBJ2-7; the D is unclear. This CDR3 has 16 amino acids. Trimming shortened V by 0 bases and J by 2 bases, and 14 bases separated the two germline ends. Germline V gene sequence: CDR1 MNHEY, CDR2 SVGEGT. CDR3: CASSYSPDRLTYEQYV. DNA for the CDR3: TGTGCCAGCAGTTACTCCCCAGACCGTTTAACCTACGAGCAGTACGTC.

This clonotype was seen a few times. The chain combines TRBV7-3 with TRBJ2-1; a possible D gene is TRBD2 (5 bases). This CDR3 has 13 amino acids. V dropped 4 bases and J dropped 5 bases, with 9 bases sitting between them. CDR1 and CDR2 from the germline V gene are SGHTA and FQGTGA. This CDR3 is CASSSGRDNEQFF. Written as DNA, the CDR3 is TGTGCCAGCAGCTCTGGGAGAGACAATGAGCAGTTCTTC.

This clonotype was seen a few times. The chain links TRBV7-9 to TRBJ2-7; D gene ambiguous. The CDR3 totals 14 residues. Looked up from germline, CDR1 is SEHNR and CDR2 is FQNEAQ (reference sequence). Trimming removed 0 bases from V and 0 bases from J, with 6 bases in between. The CDR3 bases are TGTGCCAGCAGCTTAGCCGAGTTCTCCTACGAGCAGTACTTC. Encoded protein: CASSLAEFSYEQYF. The full variable domain, completed using reference TRBV7-9 and TRBJ2-7, is DTGVSQNPRHKITKRGQNVTFRCDPISEHNRLYWYRQTLGQGPEFLTYFQNEAQLEKSRLLSDRFSAERPKGSFSTLEIQRTEQGDSAMYLCASSLAEFSYEQYFGPGTRLTVT.

The CDR3 is CASSSRGPYNEQFF. The CDR3 DNA sequence: TGTGCCAGCAGCTCAAGGGGCCCCTACAATGAGCAGTTCTTC. The chain carries TRBV7-6 and TRBJ2-1, with D tentatively TRBD1 (5 bases). Germline CDR1 is SGHVS and CDR2 is FNYEAQ. The V gene lost 4 bases and the J gene lost 2 bases, with 9 bases spanning the gap. The length of the CDR3 is 14 residues.

Only a few counts were recorded for this clonotype. The rearrangement joins TRBV10-3 to TRBJ2-3, with D tentatively TRBD2 (6 bases). Germline V lookup: CDR1 ENHRY, CDR2 SYGVKD. The CDR3 length is 16 residues. Trimming removed 2 bases from V and 3 bases from J, with 15 bases in between. CDR3 protein: CAISEPQIAGTDTQYF. DNA of the CDR3: TGTGCCATCAGTGAGCCGCAAATCGCGGGGACAGATACGCAGTATTTT.

This clonotype has a handful of counts. With a much larger clone just one base away, this may be a read error. The chain has TRBV20-1 and TRBJ2-5; D is unresolved. Germline V lookup: CDR1 DFQATT, CDR2 SNEGSKA (reference sequence). The CDR3 runs to 16 residues. V lost 0 bases to trimming and J lost 5 bases, with 19 bases between them. The CDR3 loop reads CSARDSASRDGETQYF. The CDR3 region has the DNA TGCAGTGCTAGAGATTCTGCTTCGCGCGATGGGGAGACCCAGTACTTC.

This clonotype has only a few counts. The chain is built from TRBV4-1 and TRBJ2-2, with D perhaps matching TRBD2 (5 bases). V was cut by 2 bases and J by 6 bases, with 10 bases left in between. The CDR3 has 14 amino acids. The germline gives CDR1 MGHRA, CDR2 YSYEKL. The CDR3 DNA sequence: TGCGCCAGCAGCCAACCACTAGTCTCCGGGGAGCTGTTTTTT. Translating gives CASSQPLVSGELFF.

This clonotype was seen more than once but under ten times. The chain carries TRBV4-1 and TRBJ2-3, with TRBD2 matching 8 bases. V dropped 1 base and J dropped 2; count of bases not matched to a gene: 5. Per germline, CDR1 MGHRA and CDR2 YSYEKL. This CDR3 is built from 16 residues. The CDR3 region has the DNA TGCGCCAGCAGCCAAGTTCCGGGGGGGTACACAGATACGCAGTATTTT. As protein: CASSQVPGGYTDTQYF.

The CDR3: CSASARALYNEQFF. The CDR3 DNA is TGCAGCGCCTCCGCGAGGGCCCTCTACAATGAGCAGTTCTTC. The chain recombines TRBV29-1 with TRBJ2-1, with a tentative D call TRBD2 (5 bases). Trimming took 7 bases from V and 3 from J, leaving 16 bases between them. The CDR3 runs 14 residues. Germline values: CDR1 SQVTM, CDR2 ANQGSEA.

The V and J genes are TRBV11-2 and TRBJ2-7, with D maybe TRBD2 (5 bases). The V and J ends lost 0 bases and 5 bases respectively, with 8 bases between them. The CDR3 consists of 13 residues. The germline V gene has CDR1 SGHAT and CDR2 FQNNGV. The CDR3 nucleotides read TGTGCCAGCAGCTTAGAGGACGGGGACGAGCAGTACGTC. As protein: CASSLEDGDEQYV.

The table lists this clonotype with many counts. This chain uses TRBV29-1 with TRBJ2-3; the match to TRBD2 covers 8 bases. The V segment lost 3 bases and the J segment 2 bases; nucleotides outside the gene matches: 4. There are 14 residues in the CDR3. Germline CDR1 SQVTM, CDR2 ANQGSEA. CDR3 DNA: TGCAGCGTTGAGGCGGGGGGTCCCACAGATACGCAGTATTTT. Its translation: CSVEAGGPTDTQYF.

The chain joins TRBV4-3 to TRBJ2-2; D uncertain. The CDR3 has 14 residues. CDR1 is LGHNA, CDR2 YSLEER, per germline. V lost 3 bases and J lost 5, with 10 bases in between. CDR3 residues: CASSQVGLTGELFF. CDR3 sequence (DNA): TGCGCCAGCAGCCAGGTTGGGTTGACCGGGGAGCTGTTTTTT.

This chain connects TRBV20-1 to TRBJ1-3; the D gene is possibly TRBD1 (5 bases). Trimming left V 3 bases short and J 0 bases short, with 15 bases between. Germline CDR1 and CDR2: DFQATT and SNEGSKA (reference sequence). The CDR3 covers 16 residues. The CDR3 is CSASPRGSSSGNTIYF. CDR3 nucleotide sequence: TGCAGTGCTAGCCCCCGGGGGAGCAGCTCTGGAAACACCATATATTTT.

This clonotype occurred a few times. The V and J genes are TRBV20-1 and TRBJ2-1; 7 bases match TRBD2. This CDR3 has 13 residues. Germline CDR1 reads DFQATT; CDR2 reads SNEGSKA (reference sequence). V was clipped by 6 bases and J by 8 bases; unmatched bases: 10. As DNA, the CDR3 is TGCAGTGCCTCCAACGGGGGGTTCGATGAGCAGTTCTTC. Protein sequence: CSASNGGFDEQFF.

V gene TRBV7-3 combines with J gene TRBJ2-7; D unresolved. The germline gives CDR1 SGHTA, CDR2 FQGTGA. This CDR3 region has 13 residues. Between the trimmed V and J ends, which lost 0 bases and 5 bases, there was a span of 8 bases. CDR3 DNA: TGTGCCAGCAGCTTAACCAGGTACGACGAGCAGTACTTC. Protein sequence: CASSLTRYDEQYF.

This clonotype has only a few counts. Here the CDR3 DNA reads TGTGCCAGCTCACCCTCGTATCGCACTGAAGCTTTCTTT. Protein product: CASSPSYRTEAFF. This chain joins TRBV18 and TRBJ1-1; unclear D gene. V was pared by 3 bases and J by 4 bases, with 9 bases between. This CDR3 is 13 amino acids long. The V gene's germline CDR1 is KGHSH and CDR2 LQKENI.

This chain uses TRBV4-3 with TRBJ1-2, with D unresolved. This CDR3 has 19 amino acids. Deletions cut 0 bases from V and 3 bases from J, with 23 bases between. From germline, CDR1 is LGHNA and CDR2 YSLEER. For the CDR3, the DNA is TGCGCCAGCAGCCAAGATGGGGTCGAACAGACGAATTTGGACTATGGCTACACCTTC. Protein sequence: CASSQDGVEQTNLDYGYTF.

The genes are TRBV7-2 and TRBJ2-5, with D maybe TRBD2 (6 bases). The CDR3 contains 16 residues. From germline, CDR1 is SGHTA and CDR2 FQGNSA. V lost 2 bases and J lost 1, with 14 bases in between. The CDR3 loop reads CASSLIAGTLQETQYF. CDR3 coding DNA: TGTGCCAGCAGCTTAATCGCGGGGACTCTCCAAGAGACCCAGTACTTC.

A few counts support this clonotype. The chain is built from TRBV7-9 and TRBJ2-7, with TRBD2 identical over 9 bases. V lost 3 bases and J lost 6; bases outside the gene matches: 3. The CDR3 covers 13 residues. Germline V gene data show CDR1 as SEHNR and CDR2 as FQNEAQ (reference sequence). CDR3 in DNA: TGTGCCAGCAGCTTTGGGACTAGCATCGAGCAGTACTTC. This sequence encodes CASSFGTSIEQYF.

This clonotype has more than one count but fewer than ten. This chain links TRBV20-1 with TRBJ2-3; possibly TRBD1 or TRBD2 for D (6 bases each). The CDR3 contains 15 residues. Per the germline V gene, CDR1 is DFQATT and CDR2 is SNEGSKA (reference sequence). V gave up 3 bases and J gave up 0 bases, with 13 bases separating them. The CDR3 nucleotides are TGCAGTGCTAGCGGGGGCCGTCCCAGCACAGATACGCAGTATTTT. It yields the protein CSASGGRPSTDTQYF.

This clonotype was counted between two and nine times. The gene calls are TRBV3-1 and TRBJ2-2, with 8 bases fitting TRBD1. The trim removed 5 bases at V and 3 bases at J, leaving 5 bases unmatched. Looked up from germline, CDR1 is LGHDT and CDR2 is YNNKEL (reference sequence). The CDR3 has 15 amino acids. The CDR3 spells CASSYDRGDTGELFF. The CDR3 nucleotides read TGTGCCAGCAGCTATGACAGGGGAGACACCGGGGAGCTGTTTTTT.

The CDR3 DNA reads TGCAGCGTTTGGGAGTCGAGTACAGATACGCAGTATTTT. Protein sequence: CSVWESSTDTQYF. The genes are TRBV29-1 and TRBJ2-3; TRBD2 is a possible D gene (5 bases). CDR3 length: 13 residues. Germline V CDR1 and CDR2: SQVTM, ANQGSEA. V dropped 5 bases and J dropped 3 bases, with 12 bases sitting between them.